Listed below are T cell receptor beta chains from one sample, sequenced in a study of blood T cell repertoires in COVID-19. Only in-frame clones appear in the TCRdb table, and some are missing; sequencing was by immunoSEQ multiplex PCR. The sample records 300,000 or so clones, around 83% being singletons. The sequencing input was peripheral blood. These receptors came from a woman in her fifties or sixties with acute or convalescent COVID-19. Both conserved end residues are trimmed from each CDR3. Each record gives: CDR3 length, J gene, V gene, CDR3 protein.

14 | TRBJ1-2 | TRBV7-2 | ASSTRTGMDGYGYT
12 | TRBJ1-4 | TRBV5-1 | ASSLQGENEKLF
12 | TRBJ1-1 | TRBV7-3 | ASSLTGWNTEAF
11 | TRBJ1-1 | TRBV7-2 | ASSLNGNTEAF
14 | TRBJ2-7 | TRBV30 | AWSLTSGRRSYEQY
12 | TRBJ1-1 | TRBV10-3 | AISEGGGGPEAF
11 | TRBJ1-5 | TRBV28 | ASSSGGYQPQH
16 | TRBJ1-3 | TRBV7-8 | ASSLVMGRQGSGNTIY
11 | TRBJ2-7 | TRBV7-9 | ASRGLQPYEQY
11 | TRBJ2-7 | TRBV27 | ASSLRGPYEQY
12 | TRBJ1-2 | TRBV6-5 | ATDFTGVVYGYT
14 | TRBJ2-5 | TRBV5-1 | ASSLAGVRGQETQY
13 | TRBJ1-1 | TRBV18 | ASSPRQVRDTEAF
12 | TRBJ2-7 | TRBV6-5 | ASRTSGGPYEQY
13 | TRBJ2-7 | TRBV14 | ASSQGPSPLYEQY
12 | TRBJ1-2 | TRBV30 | AWSVIREGDGYT